What follows are 3 T cell receptor beta chains derived from one specimen sequenced in a study of blood T cell repertoires in COVID-19. Clones were sequenced by immunoSEQ multiplex PCR, and TCRdb holds only the in-frame ones, with some missing. The sample includes 400,000 to 500,000 clones, roughly 88% seen only once; the top ten take 1.4% to 1.5%. The sequenced sample consisted of PBMCs or T cells enriched from blood (not recorded which). These receptor sequences come from a woman in her late teens or twenties who had been exposed to COVID-19.

V gene TRBV7-9 combines with J gene TRBJ2-3; 11 bases fit TRBD2. The germline V gene has CDR1 SEHNR and CDR2 FQNEAQ (reference sequence). The J segment lost 9 bases and the V segment lost 1 base, leaving 3 bases of the junction unmatched. This CDR3 is built from 14 residues. CDR3 DNA sequence: TGTGCCAGCAGCTTAGAACTAGCGGGAGCCACGCAGTATTTT. Residues: CASSLELAGATQYF.

The rearrangement joins TRBV6-5 to TRBJ1-2; TRBD1 might be the D (6 bases). Germline V gene data show CDR1 as MNHEY and CDR2 as SVGAGI. This CDR3 is built from 13 residues. The V end lost 7 bases, the J end lost 7 bases, and 16 bases lay between the germline ends. CDR3 sequence reads: CASIQQGISGYTF. CDR3 DNA sequence: TGTGCCAGCATTCAACAGGGAATCAGTGGCTACACCTTC.

This chain joins TRBV19 and TRBJ2-1, with 7 positions matching TRBD1. CDR1 and CDR2 (germline): LNHDA, SQIVND (reference sequence). The V segment lost 2 bases and the J segment 5 bases; nucleotides outside the gene matches: 3. This CDR3 region has 14 residues. The CDR3 DNA reads TGTGCCAGTAGTATAAGGACAGGCAACAATGAGCAGTTCTTC. As protein: CASSIRTGNNEQFF.